A selection of T cell receptor beta chains follows, all from one sample in a study of beta chain features in type 1 diabetes. The protocol was immunoSEQ multiplex PCR, while the TCRdb copy is restricted to in-frame clones and leaves out a portion. The table shows 300,000 to 400,000 clones, with approximately 12% occurring only once. The sample was naive CD4+ T cells from blood. These receptors came from a man aged 18-30 years in good health. Both conserved end residues are part of each CDR3. D genes are given only for firm matches.

V gene	J gene	D gene	CDR3 protein
TRBV28	TRBJ2-7	TRBD2	CASSLAGTSGSYEQYF
TRBV6-6	TRBJ2-7	NA	CASSPRRREQYF
TRBV5-1	TRBJ2-7	NA	CASSLVGRAAYEQYF
TRBV28	TRBJ2-1	NA	CASSPRLSRGQFF
TRBV18	TRBJ2-7	NA	CASSPLPGRYEQYF
TRBV5-4	TRBJ1-3	NA	CASSFRLRTAGNTIYF
TRBV7-2	TRBJ2-3	TRBD1	CASSLSRGLQDTQYF
TRBV18	TRBJ2-1	TRBD2	CASSPRIAGGYSYNEQFF
TRBV19	TRBJ1-5	NA	CASSTRDRSSNQPQHF
TRBV10-3	TRBJ1-2	NA	CAIITTRDIVGGYTF
TRBV28	TRBJ2-1	NA	CASSRLGGRYNEQFF
TRBV7-2	TRBJ2-7	TRBD2	CASSFTGTSNYEQYF
TRBV7-2	TRBJ2-2	TRBD2	CASSLTAGGTTGELFF
TRBV7-9	TRBJ2-3	NA	CASSLFGTSTDTQYF
TRBV5-1	TRBJ1-1	NA	CASRTGPDSEAFF
TRBV4-3	NA	TRBD1	CASSLDRETYEQYF
TRBV5-4	TRBJ2-4	TRBD2	CASRLGTSGAQYF
TRBV7-9	TRBJ2-1	TRBD2	CASSSPGAGAGYNEQFF
TRBV28	TRBJ2-1	TRBD2	CASRAKGSGRNNEQFF
TRBV28	TRBJ1-5	TRBD1	CASRPDRAQPQHF
TRBV11-1	TRBJ2-3	TRBD2	CASSRGTSGITDTQYF
TRBV7-3	TRBJ2-5	NA	CASSKGTGETQYF